This entry concerns a single TCR beta chain. Antigen specificity is unknown. A much larger clone lies a single base off, so this may be a read error. Looked up from germline, CDR1 is MDHEN and CDR2 is SYDVKM. The CDR3 has 11 residues. Next came a second PCR, run for about 6 to 12 cycles, which used a sample-barcoded 5' primer along with a J-beta primer mix. TCRdb recomputed calls from the 5' RACE reads with MiXCR, one row per CDR3 protein. The sample holds hundreds of thousands of distinct CDR3 sequences, about half seen once. No fewer than 7 million PBMCs went into each sample. The data belong to a study of blood T cells in healthy people across ages. Looking at the study overall: About one barcoded beta molecule per two T cells was captured by template switching.

Whole-study results and caveats: Any conclusive comparison of naive versus antigen-experienced cells was prevented by using unsorted PBMCs.

Sequencing was carried out using blood. The receptor was derived from a woman aged 55-75 years in good health. V gene TRBV28 combines with J gene TRBJ2-1; D ambiguous. The DNA matches TRBJ2-7 better at its end, which makes the J call doubtful. The CDR3 here is CASGTCNEQYF. DNA for the CDR3: TGTGCCAGCGGCACCTGCAATGAGCAGTACTTC.